The 12 T cell receptor beta chains below come from one sample, sequenced in a study of blood T cell repertoires in COVID-19. Generated by immunoSEQ multiplex PCR, the TCRdb table keeps only in-frame clones and is missing some. The data show about 270,000 clones, about nine tenths seen once. Material for sequencing was PBMCs or T cells enriched from blood (not recorded which). These receptors all stem from a woman aged 40-49 years with acute COVID-19.

The chain is built from TRBV3-1 (or the pseudogene TRBV3-2) and TRBJ2-7, with TRBD1 matching over 7 bases. Germline assignment: CDR1 LGHDT and CDR2 YNNKEL (reference sequence). Trimming removed 4 bases from V and 2 bases from J; junction bases left unmatched: 8. The CDR3 extends over 15 amino acids. CDR3 in amino acids: CASSPRPGGTYEQYF. The CDR3 DNA follows: TGTGCCAGCAGCCCCCGCCCAGGGGGAACCTACGAGCAGTACTTC.

This clone showed up just once. This rearrangement joins TRBV11-3 to TRBJ2-1; weak D call: TRBD2 (5 bases). The CDR3 contains 17 residues. Germline CDR1 SGHNT, CDR2 YENEEA. V lost 4 bases and J lost 5, with 21 bases in between. The CDR3 protein is CASSSPTPPRRNNEQFF. Written as DNA, the CDR3 is TGTGCCAGCAGCTCCCCCACCCCGCCAAGGAGGAACAATGAGCAGTTCTTC.

The chain carries TRBV30 and TRBJ2-1, with 7 bases aligning to TRBD2. With 0 bases clipped from V and 6 bases from J, the junction kept 8 bases outside the gene matches. The length of the CDR3 is 15 residues. CDR1 is GTSNPN and CDR2 is SVGIG in the germline V gene (reference sequence). The CDR3 region has the DNA TGTGCCTGGAGTGTACGCGCGGGAGCTCGCAATGAGCAGTTCTTC. Protein sequence: CAWSVRAGARNEQFF.

The chain links TRBV27 to TRBJ2-1, with 9 positions matching TRBD2. Germline-derived CDR1 and CDR2 are MNHEY and SMNVEV (reference sequence). The V gene end was trimmed by 0 bases and the J gene end by 9 bases; junction bases not matched to a gene: 6. The length of the CDR3 is 15 residues. The CDR3 region is CASSLSAGGLGEQFF. CDR3 DNA: TGTGCCAGCAGTTTATCTGCGGGAGGGCTAGGTGAGCAGTTCTTC.

The rearrangement uses TRBV5-1 and TRBJ1-1; maybe TRBD1 (5 bases). The germline V gene encodes CDR1 SGHRS and CDR2 YFSETQ. This CDR3 region has 17 residues. Trimming took off 4 bases at V and 3 bases at J, with 22 bases between the two ends. This chain's CDR3 is CASSINRPTTPDTEAFF. The CDR3 region has the DNA TGCGCCAGCAGCATCAACAGGCCGACCACACCGGACACTGAAGCTTTCTTT.

The chain employs TRBV21-1 and TRBJ1-2; TRBD1, as called in the table, went unchecked against the DNA. TRBV21-1 has pseudogene status. The CDR3 consists of 14 residues. CDR3 DNA sequence: TGTGCCAGCAGCAAAGCCGGTGGGCTCCATGGCTACACCTTC. Translated: CASSKAGGLHGYTF.

This clone turned up a few times. The genes are TRBV6-2 or TRBV6-3 and TRBJ2-3; D uncertain. V gave up 0 bases and J gave up 0 bases, with 13 bases separating them. CDR3 size: 17 residues. Germline V gives CDR1 MNHEY, CDR2 SVGEGT. The CDR3 DNA reads as TGTGCCAGCAGTTACTCGCCCGATTGGGCTAGCACAGATACGCAGTATTTT. This encodes CASSYSPDWASTDTQYF.

CDR3: CASSMGGSTETQYF. The CDR3 bases are TGCGCCAGCAGCATGGGGGGCTCGACGGAGACCCAGTACTTC. The V gene is TRBV5-1, the J gene TRBJ2-5; D may be TRBD1 or TRBD2 (6 bases each). This CDR3 spans 14 amino acids. The V gene lost 4 bases and the J gene lost 5 bases, with 15 bases spanning the gap. Germline V gene data show CDR1 as SGHRS and CDR2 as YFSETQ.

The chain links TRBV29-1 to TRBJ2-7, with 11 positions matching TRBD2. CDR3 length equals 14 residues. Germline lookup yields CDR1 SQVTM and CDR2 ANQGSEA. J gave up 5 bases and V 4 bases, and 7 bases lay outside the gene matches. The CDR3 sequence: CSVAASGRSNEQYF. CDR3 nucleotide sequence: TGCAGCGTTGCGGCTAGCGGGAGGTCCAACGAGCAGTACTTC.

The chain is built from TRBV28 and TRBJ1-2; the D gene is possibly TRBD1 (6 bases). Germline-derived CDR1 and CDR2 are MDHEN and SYDVKM. Trimming took 4 bases from V and 4 from J, leaving 10 bases between them. This CDR3 spans 13 amino acids. CDR3 residues: CASSWDTFYGYTF. In nucleotides, the CDR3 is TGTGCCAGCAGTTGGGACACCTTCTATGGCTACACCTTC.

This chain joins TRBV6-1 and TRBJ1-1, with 7 bases lining up with TRBD1. V shed 1 base, J shed 4 bases, and the junction held 3 bases outside the gene matches. This CDR3 spans 14 amino acids. Germline assignment: CDR1 MNHNS and CDR2 SASEGT. The CDR3 nucleotides read TGTGCCAGCAGTGAAGACAGGGGCGTCACTGAAGCTTTCTTT. Its translation: CASSEDRGVTEAFF.

The CDR3: CASSLNELYGYTF. CDR3 in DNA: TGTGCCAGCAGCTTAAATGAGCTCTATGGCTACACCTTC. The chain links TRBV7-8 to TRBJ1-2; D is ambiguous. The CDR3 covers 13 residues. V was shortened by 2 bases and J by 4 bases, with 8 bases between the two germline ends. CDR1 and CDR2 from the germline V gene are SGHVS and FQNEAQ.